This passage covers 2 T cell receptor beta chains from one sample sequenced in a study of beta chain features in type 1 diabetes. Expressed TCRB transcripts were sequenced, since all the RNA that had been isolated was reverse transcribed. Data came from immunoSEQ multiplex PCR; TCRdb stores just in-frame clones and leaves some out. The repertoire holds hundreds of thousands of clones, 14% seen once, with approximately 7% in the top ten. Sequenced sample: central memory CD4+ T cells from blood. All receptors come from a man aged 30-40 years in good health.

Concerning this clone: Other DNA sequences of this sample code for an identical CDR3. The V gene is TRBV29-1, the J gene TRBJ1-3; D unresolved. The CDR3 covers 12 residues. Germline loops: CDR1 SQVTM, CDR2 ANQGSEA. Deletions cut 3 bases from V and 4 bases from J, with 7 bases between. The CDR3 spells CSVDGAGNTIYF. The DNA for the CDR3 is TGCAGCGTTGATGGAGCAGGAAACACCATATATTTT.

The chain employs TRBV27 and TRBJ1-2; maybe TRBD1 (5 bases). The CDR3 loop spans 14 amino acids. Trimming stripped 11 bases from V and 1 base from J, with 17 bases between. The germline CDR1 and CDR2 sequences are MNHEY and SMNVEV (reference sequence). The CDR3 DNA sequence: TGTGCCCCACCCGGTGGGGCTGTTAACTATGGCTACACCTTC. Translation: CAPPGGAVNYGYTF.